This TCR beta chain was documented in a study of OX40 agonist ivuxolimab in advanced cancers. Study in general: Ivuxolimab, an antibody that agonizes OX40 (CD134), was administered to the patients.

The protocol was immunoSEQ multiplex PCR, while the TCRdb copy is restricted to in-frame clones and leaves out a portion. Counted here are fewer than 80,000 clones, roughly 84% occurring once; the ten biggest clones make up 6.1%. V was cut by 6 bases and J by 3 bases, with 14 bases left in between. The CDR3 totals 14 residues. Germline lookup yields CDR1 SEHNR and CDR2 FQNEAQ (reference sequence). The material sequenced was CD4+ or CD8+ T cells sorted from blood, taken in a trial of the OX40 agonist ivuxolimab. This clonotype originated in an adult with an advanced solid tumor such as melanoma, head and neck, liver or kidney cancer. V and J are TRBV7-9 and TRBJ1-2; TRBD1 is a possible D gene (6 bases). Here the CDR3 reads CASSPPGHYYGYTF. CDR3 DNA sequence: TGTGCCAGCAGTCCACCGGGACACTACTATGGCTACACCTTC.